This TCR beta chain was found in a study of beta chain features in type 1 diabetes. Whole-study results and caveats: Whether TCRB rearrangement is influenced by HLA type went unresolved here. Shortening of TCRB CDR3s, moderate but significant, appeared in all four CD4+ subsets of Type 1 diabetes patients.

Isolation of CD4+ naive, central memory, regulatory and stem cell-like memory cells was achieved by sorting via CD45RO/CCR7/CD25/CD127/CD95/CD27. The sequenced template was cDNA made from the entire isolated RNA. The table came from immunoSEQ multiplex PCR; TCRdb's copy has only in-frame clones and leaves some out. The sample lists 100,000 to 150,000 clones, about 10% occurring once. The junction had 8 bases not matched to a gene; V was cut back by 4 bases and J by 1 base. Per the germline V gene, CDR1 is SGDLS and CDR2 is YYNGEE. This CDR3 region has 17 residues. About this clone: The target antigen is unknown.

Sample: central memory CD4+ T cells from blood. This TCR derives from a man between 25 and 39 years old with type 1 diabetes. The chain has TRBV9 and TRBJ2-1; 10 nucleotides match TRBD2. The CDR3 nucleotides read TGTGCCAGCAGCCGGACTAGCGGAGCTAAATCCTACAATGAGCAGTTCTTC. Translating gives CASSRTSGAKSYNEQFF.